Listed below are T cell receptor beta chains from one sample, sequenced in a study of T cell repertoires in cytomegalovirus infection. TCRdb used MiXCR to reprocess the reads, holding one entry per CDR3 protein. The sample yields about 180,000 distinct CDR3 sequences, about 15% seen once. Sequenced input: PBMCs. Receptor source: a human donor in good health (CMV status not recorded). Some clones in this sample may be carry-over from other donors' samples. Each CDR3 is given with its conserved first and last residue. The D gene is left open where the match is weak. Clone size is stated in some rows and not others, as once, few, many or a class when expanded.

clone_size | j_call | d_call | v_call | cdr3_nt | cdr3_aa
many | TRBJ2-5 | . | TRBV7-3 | TGTGCCAGCAGCCCGTCGACTGGGCTCCAGGCCCAGTACTTC | CASSPSTGLQAQYF
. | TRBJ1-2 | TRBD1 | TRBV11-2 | TGTGCCAGCAGCTTGGAATTAGGGGGACAGGGCTATGGCTACACCTTC | CASSLELGGQGYGYTF
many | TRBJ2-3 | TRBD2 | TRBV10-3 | TGTGCCATCAGTGCAGCGGGGGGGCCGGGCGATACGCAGTATTTT | CAISAAGGPGDTQYF
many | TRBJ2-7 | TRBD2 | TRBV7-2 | TGTGCCAGCAGCTTCGGGACTACCTCCTACGAGCAGTACTTC | CASSFGTTSYEQYF
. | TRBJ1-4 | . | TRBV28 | TGTGCCAGCACCCCCCCCGGGGGTGTGAGAAAACTGTTTTTT | CASTPPGGVRKLFF
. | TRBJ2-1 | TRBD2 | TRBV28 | TGTGCCAGCAGATTAGCTAGCGGGAGTGGGATTGAGCAGTTCTTC | CASRLASGSGIEQFF
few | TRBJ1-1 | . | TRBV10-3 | TGTGCCATCAGTGAGTCGGGCCAACAGGGAGTTCCCACTGAAGCTTTCTTT | CAISESGQQGVPTEAFF
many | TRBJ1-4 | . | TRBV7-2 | TGTGCCAGCAGCCCCGGGGCTTGGGCAACTAATGAAAAACTGTTTTTT | CASSPGAWATNEKLFF
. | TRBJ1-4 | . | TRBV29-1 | TGCAGCGTCCCGGACGGATATAATGAAAAACTGTTTTTT | CSVPDGYNEKLFF
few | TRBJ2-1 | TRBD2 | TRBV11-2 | TGTGCCAGCAGCTCGGGGGGTCCCGCTTCATATGAGCAGTTCTTC | CASSSGGPASYEQFF
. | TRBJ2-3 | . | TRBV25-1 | TGTGCCAGCAGTGAAGCGAGGGGGAGCGCAGATACGCAGTATTTT | CASSEARGSADTQYF
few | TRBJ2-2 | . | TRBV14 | TGTGCCAGCAGCCAGGTGGGACTCGTAAACACCGGGGAGCTGTTTTTT | CASSQVGLVNTGELFF
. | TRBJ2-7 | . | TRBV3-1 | TGTGCCAGCAGCCAAGATCATGGGCTCGAGCAGTACTTC | CASSQDHGLEQYF
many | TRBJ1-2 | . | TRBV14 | TGTGCCAGCAGCCAAGTCCAACAGAACTATGGCTACACCTTC | CASSQVQQNYGYTF
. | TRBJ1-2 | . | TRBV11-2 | TGTGCCAGCCCAGGGGAATTAGAGGGCTACACCTTC | CASPGELEGYTF
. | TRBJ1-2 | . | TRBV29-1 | TGCAGCGTTGGGACCCTAGGCTATGGCTACACCTTC | CSVGTLGYGYTF
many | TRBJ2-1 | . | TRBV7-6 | TGTGCCAGCAAAGAATTGCCGGGACAAGGATCCTACAATGAGCAGTTCTTC | CASKELPGQGSYNEQFF
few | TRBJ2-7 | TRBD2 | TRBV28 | TGTGCCAGCAGTTCAATTCTAGCGGGAGGTTACTACGAGCAGTACTTC | CASSSILAGGYYEQYF
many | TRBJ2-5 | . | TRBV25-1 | TGTGCCAGCAGCATACGGGACTTCCAAGAGACCCAGTACTTC | CASSIRDFQETQYF
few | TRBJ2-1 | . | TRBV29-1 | TGCAGCGCATATTTACGGGGGAATGAGCAGTTCTTC | CSAYLRGNEQFF
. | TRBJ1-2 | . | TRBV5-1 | TGCGCCAGCAGCTTGGACCCGGGTCACTATGGCTACACCTTC | CASSLDPGHYGYTF
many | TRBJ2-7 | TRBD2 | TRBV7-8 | TGTGCCAGCAGCCTGGGGGAGGGTTACGAGCAGTACTTC | CASSLGEGYEQYF
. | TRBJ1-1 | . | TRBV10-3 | TGTGCCACCCTGGACAGAGGGAACACTGAAGCTTTCTTT | CATLDRGNTEAFF
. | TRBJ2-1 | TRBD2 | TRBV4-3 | TGCGCCAGCAGCCAAGAAGAACTAGCGGAACCCTACAATGAGCAGTTCTTC | CASSQEELAEPYNEQFF
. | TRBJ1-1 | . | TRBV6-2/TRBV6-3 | TGTGCCAGCAGTTACCGGGCTCTCGGCTCTGAAAACACTGAAGCTTTCTTT | CASSYRALGSENTEAFF
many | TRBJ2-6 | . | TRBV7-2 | TGTGCCAGCAGCTTAGCAGGCGGATTCTCTGGGGCCAACGTCCTGACTTTC | CASSLAGGFSGANVLTF
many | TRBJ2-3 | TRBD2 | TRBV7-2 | TGTGCCAGCAGCTACACCGGGACTAGCGGCACAGATACGCAGTATTTT | CASSYTGTSGTDTQYF
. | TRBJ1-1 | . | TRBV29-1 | TGCAGCGTTGAAGAGGGCAGTTCTGTAAAAGCTTTCTTT | CSVEEGSSVKAFF
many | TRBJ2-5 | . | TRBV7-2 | TGTGCCAGCAGCAAAGGGGGAGCGGTACAAGAGACCCAGTACTTC | CASSKGGAVQETQYF
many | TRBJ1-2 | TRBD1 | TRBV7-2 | TGTGCCAGCAGCCCGTGGACAGGGCAGAACTATGGCTACACCTTC | CASSPWTGQNYGYTF
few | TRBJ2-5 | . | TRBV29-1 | TGCAGCGTCACTGGGACGGCTAAAGAGACCCAGTACTTC | CSVTGTAKETQYF
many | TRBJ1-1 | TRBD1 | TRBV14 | TGTGCCAGTTCCTTACAGGGGCCCATCAACACTGAAGCTTTCTTT | CASSLQGPINTEAFF
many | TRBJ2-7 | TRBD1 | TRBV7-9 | TGTGCCAGCAGCGTCGGGACAGGGGATTCGTACTTC | CASSVGTGDSYF
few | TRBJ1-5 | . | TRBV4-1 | TGCGCCAGCAGCCAAGATGGGGTCGGTCAGCCCCAGCATTTT | CASSQDGVGQPQHF
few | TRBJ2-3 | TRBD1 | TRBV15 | TGTGCCACCAGCAGAGCCCTGGACAGGGGCGGCACAGATACGCAGTATTTT | CATSRALDRGGTDTQYF
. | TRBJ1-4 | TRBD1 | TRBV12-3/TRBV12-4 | TGTGCCAGCAGTTTTGGGACAGACCTTGAAAAACTGTTTTTT | CASSFGTDLEKLFF